The 21 T cell receptor beta chains in this list originate from one sample, sequenced in a study of glioma-infiltrating T cells. Amplification of TCR alpha and beta CDR3 regions from RNA used iRepertoire nested multiplex PCR. TCRdb passed the multiplex PCR reads through MiXCR, listing each CDR3 protein once. Among fewer than 500,000 distinct CDR3 sequences, 41% were seen once, and the ten largest hold around 12%. Sequencing input: glioma tissue, nonneoplastic brain tissue, or PBMCs (not recorded which). These receptors were taken from a human donor with low-grade glioma or glioblastoma, undergoing nonglioma brain surgery, or in good health (not recorded which).

This clonotype showed up just a few times. The V gene is TRBV4-2, the J gene TRBJ2-7; TRBD1 is a possible D gene (5 bases). This CDR3 has 15 amino acids. Germline values: CDR1 LGHNA, CDR2 YNFKEQ. The ends were cut back, 0 bases at V and 3 bases at J, with 12 bases in the middle. DNA of the CDR3: TGTGCCAGCAGCCAAGAGGGGCGGTCTAACTACGAGCAGTACTTC. Translation: CASSQEGRSNYEQYF.

This clonotype was seen a handful of times. This chain uses TRBV28 with TRBJ1-4, with TRBD1 identical over 11 bases. CDR1 is MDHEN and CDR2 is SYDVKM in the germline V gene. The CDR3 has 16 amino acids. V lost 5 bases to trimming and J lost 2 bases; unmatched junction nucleotides: 4. CDR3 sequence reads: CASSTRTGGTNEKLFF. Here the CDR3 DNA reads TGTGCCAGCAGTACCCGGACAGGGGGCACTAATGAAAAACTGTTTTTT.

J is TRBJ2-2 and V is TRBV27, with D perhaps being TRBD1 or TRBD2 (5 bases each). Trimming stripped 5 bases from V and 6 bases from J, with 19 bases between. In germline, CDR1 is MNHEY, CDR2 SMNVEV (reference sequence). The CDR3 extends over 16 amino acids. Here the CDR3 reads CASSAGTESPAGELFF. As DNA, the CDR3 is TGTGCCAGCAGTGCCGGGACCGAGAGCCCGGCCGGGGAGCTGTTTTTT.

This clonotype occurred many times. The rearrangement links TRBV20-1 to TRBJ1-3, with a possible D match to TRBD1 (6 bases). This CDR3 spans 13 amino acids. CDR1 and CDR2 from the germline V gene are DFQATT and SNEGSKA (reference sequence). V was cut by 0 bases and J by 5 bases, with 8 bases left in between. CDR3 region: CSAREGARNTIYF. CDR3 DNA: TGCAGTGCTAGAGAGGGGGCGAGAAACACCATATATTTT.

Details on this clonotype: The junction does not match germline at one end; this may be a read error. The chain combines TRBV6-1 with TRBJ2-1, with TRBD2 identical over 10 bases. The germline V gene encodes CDR1 MNHNS and CDR2 SASEGT. CDR3 size: 14 residues. The chain's CDR3 is CAISDGTSVNEQFF. The CDR3, as DNA: TGTGCCATCAGTGATGGGACTAGCGTGAATGAGCAGTTCTTC.

The sample holds many counts of this clonotype. The chain has TRBV28 and TRBJ1-5; D call uncertain. The CDR3 runs 12 residues. The germline V gene encodes CDR1 MDHEN and CDR2 SYDVKM. V shed 6 bases and J shed 6 bases, with 9 bases lying between them. The CDR3, as DNA: TGTGCCAGCAGCTTGAAGTTTCAGCCCCAGCATTTT. It yields the protein CASSLKFQPQHF.

This clonotype was picked up a small number of times. The chain recombines TRBV7-2 with TRBJ2-2, with a weak D call TRBD1 (5 bases). V was shortened by 5 bases and J by 5 bases, with 12 bases between the two germline ends. This CDR3 has 14 residues. Looked up from germline, CDR1 is SGHTA and CDR2 is FQGNSA. The CDR3 reads CASSNAGWTGELFF. For the CDR3, the DNA is TGTGCCAGCAGCAACGCAGGGTGGACCGGGGAGCTGTTTTTT.

This CDR3 is CASSYYRDSSYEQYF. CDR3 nucleotides: TGTGCCAGCAGTTATTACAGGGATAGCTCCTACGAGCAGTACTTC. J is TRBJ2-7 and V is TRBV6-2 or TRBV6-3; D is perhaps TRBD1 (6 bases). Germline CDR1 is MNHEY and CDR2 is SVGEGT. V was trimmed by 3 bases and J by 0 bases, leaving 12 bases between them. The CDR3 has 15 residues.

As regards this clonotype: A much larger clone sits a single nucleotide away, making a read error possible. The gene calls are TRBV20-1 and TRBJ2-1, with D uncertain. The CDR3 contains 16 residues. Germline V gene lookup returns CDR1 DFQATT and CDR2 SNEGSKA (reference sequence). The V gene lost 3 bases and the J gene lost 0 bases, with 15 bases spanning the gap. The CDR3 region has the DNA TGCAGTGCTAGTCCCCTCCGCTCCTACTCCTACAATGAGCAGTTCTTC. Its translation is CSASPLRSYSYNEQFF.

The chain uses TRBV11-2 and TRBJ2-7; D possibly corresponds to TRBD1 (5 bases). The germline V and J ends were trimmed by 5 bases and 3 bases, with 17 bases remaining between them. CDR3 length equals 15 residues. Germline V gives CDR1 SGHAT, CDR2 FQNNGV. In DNA form, the CDR3 reads TGTGCCAGCAGCCCGGGTTGGCAGGGCCACTACGAGCAGTACTTC. It specifies CASSPGWQGHYEQYF.

To note about this clonotype: Since a much larger clone is just one base distant, this may be a read error. The V gene is TRBV15, the J gene TRBJ2-3; no reliable D call. Germline CDR1 is LNHNV and CDR2 is YYDKDF (reference sequence). The length of the CDR3 is 13 residues. The CDR3 loop is CAPSKTVADTQYF. The CDR3 nucleotides are TGTGCCCCCAGCAAAACAGTGGCAGATACGCAGTATTTT.

V usage is TRBV28 and J usage is TRBJ2-3; the D is unclear. The CDR3 consists of 12 residues. Trimming removed 2 bases from V and 6 bases from J, with 6 bases in between. Germline CDR1 is MDHEN and CDR2 is SYDVKM. The CDR3 coding sequence is TGTGCCAGCAGTTTAACCGGGGATACGCAGTATTTT. It is translated as CASSLTGDTQYF.

The chain combines TRBV2 with TRBJ1-2; D is undetermined. The CDR3 is made up of 13 amino acids. Germline loops: CDR1 SNHLY, CDR2 FYNNEI. Between the trimmed V and J ends, which lost 11 bases and 5 bases, there was a span of 18 bases. The CDR3, as DNA: TGTGCCGACTCTGAGTACAGTATTTATGGCTACACCTTC. Its translation is CADSEYSIYGYTF.

This clonotype was picked up a small number of times. The J gene is TRBJ1-1, the V gene TRBV4-3; tentative D call: TRBD1 (5 bases). Germline V gene data show CDR1 as LGHNA and CDR2 as YSLEER. Trimming stripped 0 bases from V and 1 base from J, with 6 bases between. This CDR3 has 14 amino acids. The CDR3, as DNA: TGCGCCAGCAGCCAAGAGGGGGAGAACACTGAAGCTTTCTTT. Protein sequence: CASSQEGENTEAFF.

To note about this clonotype: A much larger clone differs by one base, so this may be a read error. V and J are TRBV5-3 and TRBJ2-7; 9 bases map to TRBD2. TRBV5-3 carries the ORF label, with uncertain function. The CDR3 runs 15 residues. The CDR3 DNA reads as TGTGCCAGCACCCCGGGGCTAGCGGGATCCTACGAGCGGTACTTC. As protein: CASTPGLAGSYERYF.

The chain combines TRBV20-1 with TRBJ2-2, with 12 bases identical to TRBD2. The J segment lost 5 bases and the V segment lost 2 bases, leaving 12 bases of the junction unmatched. The CDR3 sequence is 18 residues long. The V gene's germline CDR1 is DFQATT and CDR2 SNEGSKA (reference sequence). CDR3 coding DNA: TGCAGTGCTAGACGGCTAGCGGGAGGGCCGGTGCGGACCGGGGAGCTGTTTTTT. Its protein is CSARRLAGGPVRTGELFF.

This clonotype was observed many times. The chain is built from TRBV20-1 and TRBJ2-7; 14 nucleotides line up with TRBD2. Germline V CDR1 and CDR2: DFQATT, SNEGSKA (reference sequence). The V gene end was trimmed by 0 bases and the J gene end by 1 base; junction bases not matched to a gene: 5. This CDR3 has 17 residues. The DNA of the CDR3 is TGCAGTGCTAGAGAGGGACTAGCGGGAGTTCGGTCCTACGAGCAGTACTTC. The encoded protein is CSAREGLAGVRSYEQYF.

V gene TRBV7-2 combines with J gene TRBJ1-5; perhaps TRBD1 as D (5 bases). V was cut by 4 bases and J by 6 bases, with 16 bases left in between. The CDR3 is 15 amino acids. CDR1 and CDR2 (germline): SGHTA, FQGNSA. CDR3 nucleotide sequence: TGTGCCAGCAGCTACGGACATCTGAGGGGTCAGCCCCAGCATTTT. Amino acid sequence: CASSYGHLRGQPQHF.

Comment on this clonotype: A junction end diverges from the germline sequence, so it may reflect a read error. The V call is TRBV18, the J call TRBJ1-5; weak D call: TRBD1 (5 bases). CDR1 KGHSH and CDR2 LQKENI come from the germline V gene. CDR3 length equals 14 residues. Here the CDR3 DNA reads TGTGCCAGCTCACCAGAGGGACTCAATCAGCCCCGGCATTTT. Amino acids: CASSPEGLNQPRHF.

V and J are TRBV20-1 and TRBJ2-5; D not resolved. Germline V gives CDR1 DFQATT, CDR2 SNEGSKA (reference sequence). The CDR3 consists of 13 residues. Trimming left V 0 bases short and J 2 bases short, with 7 bases between. CDR3 residues: CSAREIRQETQYF. The CDR3 nucleotides read TGCAGTGCTAGAGAGATCCGACAAGAGACCCAGTACTTC.

The chain joins TRBV18 to TRBJ2-5; D gene ambiguous. V shed 0 bases and J shed 1 base, with 6 bases lying between them. Germline-derived CDR1 and CDR2 are KGHSH and LQKENI. The CDR3 sequence is 14 residues long. The CDR3 region has the DNA TGTGCCAGCTCACCACCAAACAGCCAAGAGACCCAGTACTTC. It encodes CASSPPNSQETQYF.